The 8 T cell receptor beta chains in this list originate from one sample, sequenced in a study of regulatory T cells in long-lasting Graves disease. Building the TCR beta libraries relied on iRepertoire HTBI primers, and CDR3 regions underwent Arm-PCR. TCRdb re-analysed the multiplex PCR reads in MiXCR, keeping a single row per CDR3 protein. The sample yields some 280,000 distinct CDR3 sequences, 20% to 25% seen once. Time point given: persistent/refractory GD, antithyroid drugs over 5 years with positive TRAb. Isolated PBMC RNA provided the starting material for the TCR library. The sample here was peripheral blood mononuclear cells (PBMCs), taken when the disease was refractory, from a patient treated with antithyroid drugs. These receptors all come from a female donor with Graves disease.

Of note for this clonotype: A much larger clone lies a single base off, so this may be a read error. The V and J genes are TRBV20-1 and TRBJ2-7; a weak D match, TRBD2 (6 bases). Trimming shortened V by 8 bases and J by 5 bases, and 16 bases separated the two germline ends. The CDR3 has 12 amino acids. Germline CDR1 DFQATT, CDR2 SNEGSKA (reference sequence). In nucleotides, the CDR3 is TGCAGTACTAAGACTAGTTGGAACGAGCAGTACTTC. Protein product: CSTKTSWNEQYF.

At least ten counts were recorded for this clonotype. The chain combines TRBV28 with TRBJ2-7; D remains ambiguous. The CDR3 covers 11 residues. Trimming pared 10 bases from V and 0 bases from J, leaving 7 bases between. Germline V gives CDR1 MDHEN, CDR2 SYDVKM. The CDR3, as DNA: TGTGCCACCCATTCCTCCTACGAGCAGTACTTC. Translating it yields CATHSSYEQYF. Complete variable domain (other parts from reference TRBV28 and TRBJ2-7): DVKVTQSSRYLVKRTGEKVFLECVQDMDHENMFWYRQDPGLGLRLIYFSYDVKMKEKGDIPEGYSVSREKKERFSLILESASTNQTSMYLCATHSSYEQYFGPGTRLTVT.

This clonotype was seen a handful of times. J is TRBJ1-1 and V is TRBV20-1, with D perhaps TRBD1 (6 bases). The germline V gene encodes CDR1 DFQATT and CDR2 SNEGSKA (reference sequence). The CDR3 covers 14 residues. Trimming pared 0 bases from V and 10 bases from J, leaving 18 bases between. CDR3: CSARDHRANTRAFF. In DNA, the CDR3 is TGCAGTGCTAGAGATCACAGGGCGAACACGAGAGCTTTCTTT.

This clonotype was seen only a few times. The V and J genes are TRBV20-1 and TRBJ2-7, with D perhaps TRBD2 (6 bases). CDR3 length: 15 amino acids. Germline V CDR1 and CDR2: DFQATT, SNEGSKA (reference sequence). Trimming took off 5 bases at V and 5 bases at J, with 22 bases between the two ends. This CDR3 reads CSAPKTVGGRDEQYF. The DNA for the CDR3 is TGCAGTGCTCCCAAAACCGTCGGGGGTAGGGACGAGCAGTACTTC.

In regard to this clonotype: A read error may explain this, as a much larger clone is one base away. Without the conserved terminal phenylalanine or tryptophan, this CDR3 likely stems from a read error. The CDR3 reads CASSRTGGNYGYTL. The DNA for the CDR3 is TGTGCCAGCAGTCGGACAGGGGGGAACTATGGCTACACCCTC. V usage is TRBV6-4 and J usage is TRBJ1-2, with 10 bases matching TRBD1. Germline-derived CDR1 and CDR2 are MRHNA and SNTAGT. There are 14 residues in the CDR3. V lost 5 bases and J lost 2; bases outside the gene matches: 2.

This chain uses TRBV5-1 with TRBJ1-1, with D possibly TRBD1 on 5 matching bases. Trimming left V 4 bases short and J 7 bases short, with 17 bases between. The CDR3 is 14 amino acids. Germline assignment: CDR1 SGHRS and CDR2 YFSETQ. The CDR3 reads CASSPIGVRGEAFF. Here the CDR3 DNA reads TGCGCCAGCAGCCCGATTGGGGTTAGGGGTGAAGCTTTCTTT.

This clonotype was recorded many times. CDR3 DNA: TGTGCCAGCAGGACAGGGGGCTCCAACTATGGCTACACCTTC. It specifies CASRTGGSNYGYTF. The J gene is TRBJ1-2, the V gene TRBV2, with TRBD1 identical over 10 bases. Germline lookup yields CDR1 SNHLY and CDR2 FYNNEI. The CDR3 runs 14 residues. J lost 2 bases, V lost 6 bases, and 3 bases had no gene match.

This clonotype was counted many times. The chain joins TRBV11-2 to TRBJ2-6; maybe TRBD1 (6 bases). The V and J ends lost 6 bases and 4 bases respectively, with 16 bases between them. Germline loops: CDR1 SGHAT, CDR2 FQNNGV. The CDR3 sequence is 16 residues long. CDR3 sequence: CASREKQGSGANVLTF. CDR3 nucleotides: TGTGCCAGCAGAGAGAAGCAGGGGTCGGGGGCCAACGTCCTGACTTTC.